This T cell receptor beta chain was retrieved from a study of tumor-infiltrating lymphocytes in oesophageal squamous cell carcinoma. From the PCR reads, TCRdb called clonotypes with MiXCR, one entry per CDR3 protein. The table records 12,000 or so distinct CDR3 sequences, around 52% of them present only once. This clonotype has at least ten counts. The receptor was isolated from a female donor with esophageal squamous cell carcinoma. Sequencing was done on a sample of esophageal tumor tissue.

This chain's CDR3 is CASRPASVSSYNEQFF. In DNA form, the CDR3 reads TGTGCCAGCAGACCCGCTAGCGTCAGCTCCTACAATGAGCAGTTCTTC. The chain employs TRBV12-3 or TRBV12-4 and TRBJ2-1, with D possibly matching TRBD2 (6 bases). The CDR3 contains 16 residues. Trimming pared 6 bases from V and 0 bases from J, leaving 15 bases between.